Listed below are T cell receptor beta chains from one sample, sequenced in a study of PD-1 blockade in classical Hodgkin lymphoma. Profiled with immunoSEQ multiplex PCR; TCRdb holds only in-frame clones, not every one. The profile shows roughly 13,000 clones, 80% to 95% of them singletons. The sequencing here drew on peripheral blood mononuclear cells (PBMCs), taken at baseline. The receptor set was obtained from a human donor with classical Hodgkin lymphoma. The CDR3 runs from the conserved cysteine through the conserved F or W. The D gene is left open where the match is weak. Clone size appears in some rows only: once, few, many, or a class for an expanded clone.

>TRBJ1-3|TRBD1|TRBV9|-
TGTGCCAGCAGCGACCGGCCCCAGGGGGCAGTTGGAAACACCATATATTTT
CASSDRPQGAVGNTIYF
>TRBJ2-2|TRBD1|TRBV11-3|-
TGTGCCAGCAGCTCCCGGACAGGGCCCACCGGGGAGCTGTTTTTT
CASSSRTGPTGELFF
>TRBJ2-3|-|TRBV7-9|-
TGTGCCAGCAGCTCACGGGCCCCAAGGGGCACAGATACGCAGTATTTT
CASSSRAPRGTDTQYF
>TRBJ2-7|-|TRBV5-1|-
TGCGCCAGCAGCGGGGACCGGGGCTCTACCTACGAGCAGTACTTC
CASSGDRGSTYEQYF
>TRBJ2-3|-|TRBV7-9|-
TGTGCCAGCAGCCAGGCCCCCGCAGATACGCAGTATTTT
CASSQAPADTQYF
>TRBJ2-1|TRBD2|TRBV18|-
TGTGCCAGCTCACCCGGGACTAGCGGGGGGGAATACAATGAGCAGTTCTTC
CASSPGTSGGEYNEQFF
>TRBJ2-7|-|TRBV4-1|-
TGCGCCAGCAGCCAAGATTCCCCAGACTACGAGCAGTACTTC
CASSQDSPDYEQYF
>TRBJ1-5|-|TRBV19|-
TGTGCCAGTAGTAAACCGGGGCAGGGGTCTCAGCCCCAGCATTTT
CASSKPGQGSQPQHF
>TRBJ2-7|-|TRBV7-9|-
TGTGCCAGCAGCTTAGCGGGGCAGGCTTACGAGCAGTACTTC
CASSLAGQAYEQYF
>TRBJ1-2|-|TRBV5-1|-
TGCGCCAGCAGCTTGGTCAGGAACTATGGCTACACCTTC
CASSLVRNYGYTF
>TRBJ1-1|-|TRBV5-8|-
TGTGCCAGCAGCCACTGGGGGGTGAACACTGAAGCTTTCTTT
CASSHWGVNTEAFF
>TRBJ2-2|-|TRBV6-4|-
TGTGCCAGCAGTGAGGAGGGTTCGAACGCCGGGGAGCTGTTTTTT
CASSEEGSNAGELFF
>TRBJ2-3|-|TRBV5-1|-
TGCGCCAGCAGCTTGGCGCTCTCAGATACGCAGTATTTT
CASSLALSDTQYF
>TRBJ2-5|-|TRBV30|-
TGTGCCTGGAGTGTACAGGGACTTCTCCAAGAGACCCAGTACTTC
CAWSVQGLLQETQYF
>TRBJ2-7|TRBD1|TRBV18|-
TGTGCCAGCTCACCACCGGGACAGGGCGGCGAGCAGTACTTC
CASSPPGQGGEQYF
>TRBJ2-3|TRBD1|TRBV6-6|once
TGTGCCAGCAGCGCCAACAGGGGCGCCTCGTATTTT
CASSANRGASYF
>TRBJ2-7|TRBD2|TRBV27|-
TGTGCCAGCAGTCTTTCCGGGACTAGTCTACTCTACGAGCAGTACTTC
CASSLSGTSLLYEQYF
>TRBJ2-2|-|TRBV19|-
TGTGCCAGTAGTATAGTGTTAATGGGGACCGGGGAGCTGTTTTTT
CASSIVLMGTGELFF
>TRBJ1-5|-|TRBV28|-
TGTGCCAGCAGTTTGCCCCAGGATCGGATACAGCCCCAGCATTTT
CASSLPQDRIQPQHF
>TRBJ2-7|-|TRBV11-2|-
TGTGCCAGCAGCTCCGGGTCAGGGGTCGAGCAGTACTTC
CASSSGSGVEQYF
>TRBJ2-7|TRBD2|TRBV7-8|-
TGTGCCAGCAGCTGGACTAGCGGGGGTTCCTACGAGCAGTACTTC
CASSWTSGGSYEQYF
>TRBJ2-5|-|TRBV30|-
TGTGCCTGGAGATGGGCAGAACAAGAGACCCAGTACTTC
CAWRWAEQETQYF
>TRBJ1-2|TRBD1|TRBV19|-
TGTGCCAGTAGTATAACCCTCCTAGACAGGGTCGGCGGCTACACCTTC
CASSITLLDRVGGYTF
>TRBJ2-2|-|TRBV5-1|-
TGCGCCAGCAGCTTGGAGGGGAACACCGGGGAGCTGTTTTTT
CASSLEGNTGELFF
>TRBJ1-5|-|TRBV10-2|-
TGCGCCAGCAGTGAGTCGCCGGGAAATAGCAATCAGCCCCAGCATTTT
CASSESPGNSNQPQHF
>TRBJ1-5|-|TRBV9|-
TGTGCCAGCAACCCCCTTCAGCCCCAGCATTTT
CASNPLQPQHF
>TRBJ2-7|-|TRBV6-1|-
TGTGCCACAACAACCTACGAGCAGTACTTC
CATTTYEQYF